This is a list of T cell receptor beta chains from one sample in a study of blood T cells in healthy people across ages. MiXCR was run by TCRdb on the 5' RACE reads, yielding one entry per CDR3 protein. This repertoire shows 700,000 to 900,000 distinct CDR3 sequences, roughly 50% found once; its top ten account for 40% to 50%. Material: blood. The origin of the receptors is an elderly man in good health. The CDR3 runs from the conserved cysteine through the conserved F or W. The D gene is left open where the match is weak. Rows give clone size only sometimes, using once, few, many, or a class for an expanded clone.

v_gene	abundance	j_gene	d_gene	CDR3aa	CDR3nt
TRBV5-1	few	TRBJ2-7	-	CASSISGDTYEQYF	TGCGCCAGCAGCATAAGCGGGGACACCTACGAGCAGTACTTC
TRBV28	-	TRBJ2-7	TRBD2	CASSYGTSGGIYEQYF	TGTGCCAGCAGTTATGGGACTAGCGGGGGGATCTACGAGCAGTACTTC
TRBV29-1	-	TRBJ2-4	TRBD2	CSVESPSGRRNIQYF	TGCAGCGTTGAATCGCCTAGCGGGAGACGAAACATTCAGTACTTC
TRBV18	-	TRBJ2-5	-	CASSPPQVQETQYF	TGTGCCAGCTCACCACCGCAGGTCCAGGAGACCCAGTACTTC
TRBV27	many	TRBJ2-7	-	CASSPLGPLEQYF	TGTGCCAGCAGCCCTTTGGGACCCCTCGAGCAGTACTTC
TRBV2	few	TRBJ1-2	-	CASSSVGGNYGYTF	TGTGCCAGCAGTTCCGTTGGGGGTAACTATGGCTACACCTTC
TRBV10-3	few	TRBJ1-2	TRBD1	CAISPYGQGDDGYTF	TGTGCCATCAGCCCCTATGGACAGGGAGACGACGGCTACACCTTC
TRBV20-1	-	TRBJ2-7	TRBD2	CSASPQGRGLATSYNEQYF	TGCAGTGCTAGTCCCCAGGGGCGAGGACTAGCGACCTCCTACAATGAGCAGTACTTC
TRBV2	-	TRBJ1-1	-	CASSAALFGTEAFF	TGTGCCAGCAGTGCAGCGTTGTTTGGTACTGAAGCTTTCTTT
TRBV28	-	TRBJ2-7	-	CASSLGAGAEQYF	TGTGCCAGCAGTTTGGGAGCAGGGGCCGAGCAGTACTTC